This section outlines one TCR beta chain sequence together with its context. V shed 3 bases, J shed 1 base, and the junction held 5 bases outside the gene matches. The CDR3 has 15 residues. The V gene's germline CDR1 is DFQATT and CDR2 SNEGSKA (reference sequence). This sample is drawn from a study of blood T cell repertoires in COVID-19. Participants' reported clinical history set cohort assignment. Clones were sequenced by immunoSEQ multiplex PCR, and TCRdb holds only the in-frame ones, with some missing. The sample holds approximately 210,000 clones, approximately 81% seen once. The chain joins TRBV20-1 to TRBJ2-1; the match to TRBD2 covers 8 bases. Input material: PBMCs or T cells enriched from blood (not recorded which). This clonotype was sampled from a woman aged 50 to 65 with acute COVID-19. The CDR3, as DNA: TGCAGTGCTAGTGTAGCGGGGTATTCCTACAATGAGCAGTTCTTC. Protein: CSASVAGYSYNEQFF.